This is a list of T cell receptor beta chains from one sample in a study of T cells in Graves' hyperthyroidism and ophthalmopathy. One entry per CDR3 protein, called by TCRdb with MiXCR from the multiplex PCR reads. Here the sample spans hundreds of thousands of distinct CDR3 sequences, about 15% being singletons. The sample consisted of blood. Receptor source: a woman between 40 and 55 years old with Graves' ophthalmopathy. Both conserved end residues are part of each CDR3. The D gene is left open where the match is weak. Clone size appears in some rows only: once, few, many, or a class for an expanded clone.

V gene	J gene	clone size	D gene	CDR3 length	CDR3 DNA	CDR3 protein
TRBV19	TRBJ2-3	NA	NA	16	TGTGCCAGTAGTATAGTTCAATCGGCAGGGACAGATACGCAGTATTTT	CASSIVQSAGTDTQYF
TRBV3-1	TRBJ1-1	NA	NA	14	TGTGCCAGCAGCCGGCAAGAGGACAGCACTGAAGCTTTCTTT	CASSRQEDSTEAFF
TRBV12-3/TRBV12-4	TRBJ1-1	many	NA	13	TGTGCCAGCAGTTTGGTCAGGGCCACTGAAGCTTTCTTT	CASSLVRATEAFF
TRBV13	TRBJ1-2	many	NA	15	TGTGCCAGCAGCTTAGAAGGCTACATCGGATATGGCTACACCTTC	CASSLEGYIGYGYTF
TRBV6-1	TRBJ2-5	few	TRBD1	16	TGTGCCAGCCCCCCCAAGGACAGGGGGTCAGATGAGACCCAGTACTTC	CASPPKDRGSDETQYF
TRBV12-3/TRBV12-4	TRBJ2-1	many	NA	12	TGTGCCAGCAGCCGAGGTGGGAATGAGCAGTTCTTC	CASSRGGNEQFF
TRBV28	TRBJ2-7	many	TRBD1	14	TGTGCCAGCAGTCTCCAGGGACAGGGTTACGAGCAGTACTTC	CASSLQGQGYEQYF
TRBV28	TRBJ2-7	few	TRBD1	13	TGTGCCAGTAACAGGGGGGACTCCTACGAGCAGTACTTC	CASNRGDSYEQYF
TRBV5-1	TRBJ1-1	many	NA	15	TGCGCCAGCAGCTTCACTTCAGCGGGGGGCACTGAAGCTTTCTTT	CASSFTSAGGTEAFF
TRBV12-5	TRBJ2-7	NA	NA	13	TGTGCTAGTGCCTTGACGGAAGTCTACGAGCAGTACTTC	CASALTEVYEQYF
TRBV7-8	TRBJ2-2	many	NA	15	TGTGCCAGCAGCGCTAGCGCACCGAACACCGGGGAGCTGTTTTTT	CASSASAPNTGELFF
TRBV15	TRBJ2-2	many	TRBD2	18	TGTGCCACCAGCGGAGAACCGGGACTAGCGGGAATCACCGGGGAGCTGTTTTTT	CATSGEPGLAGITGELFF
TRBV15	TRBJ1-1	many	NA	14	TGTGCCACCAGCAGAGACGAGGGGTTGACTGAAGCTCTCTTT	CATSRDEGLTEALF
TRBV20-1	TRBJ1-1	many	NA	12	TGCAGTGCTAGAGATCCCAGCAGGCAAGCTTTCTTT	CSARDPSRQAFF
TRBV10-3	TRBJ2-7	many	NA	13	TGTGCCATCGGTGGGGGAGCCCACTACGAGCAGTACTTC	CAIGGGAHYEQYF
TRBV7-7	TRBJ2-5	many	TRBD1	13	TGTGCTAGCAGCCCCCGCGGACAGGGGGCCCAGTACTTC	CASSPRGQGAQYF
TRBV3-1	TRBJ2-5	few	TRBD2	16	TGTGCCAGCAGCCAAGATGGTTCTAGCGGGAGAGAGACCCAGTACTTC	CASSQDGSSGRETQYF
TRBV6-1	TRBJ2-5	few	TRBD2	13	TGTGCCAGCGCGGGGGTCCCCCAAGAGACCCAGTACTTC	CASAGVPQETQYF
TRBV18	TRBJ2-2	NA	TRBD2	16	TGTGCCAGCTCACCACCCGGGGGGTTCGGCACCGGGGAGCTGTTTTTT	CASSPPGGFGTGELFF
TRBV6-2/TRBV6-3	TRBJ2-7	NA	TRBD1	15	TGTGCCAGCAGTGGCGGGACAGGGAGTTCCTACGAGCAGTACTTC	CASSGGTGSSYEQYF
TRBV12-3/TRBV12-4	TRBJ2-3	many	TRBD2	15	TGTGCCAGCAACTCTGGGGCGGGAGGTGCAGATACGCAGTATTTT	CASNSGAGGADTQYF
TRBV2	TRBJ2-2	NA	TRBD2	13	TGTGCCAGCAGGGGACTACCCACCGGGGAGCTGTTTTTT	CASRGLPTGELFF
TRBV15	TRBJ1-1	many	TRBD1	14	TGTGCCACCACCGGGGACAGGGAGAACACTGAAGCTTTCTTT	CATTGDRENTEAFF
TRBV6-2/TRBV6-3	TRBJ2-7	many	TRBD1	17	TGTGCCAGCAGTTACCCACTCCGGGACAGGGTCTCCTACGAGCAGTACTTC	CASSYPLRDRVSYEQYF
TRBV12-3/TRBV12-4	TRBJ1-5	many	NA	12	TGTGCCAGCAGGGCATACGATCAGCCCCAGCATTTT	CASRAYDQPQHF
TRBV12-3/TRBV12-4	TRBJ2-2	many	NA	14	TGTGCCAGCAGCCAGGTGGGGATTACCGGGGAGCTGTTTTTT	CASSQVGITGELFF
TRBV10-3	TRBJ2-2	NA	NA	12	TGTGCCATTAGACAGGAGTCCGGGGAGCTGTTTTTT	CAIRQESGELFF
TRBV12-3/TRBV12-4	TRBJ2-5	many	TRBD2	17	TGTGCCAGCAGTTTAGCACTAGCGGGAGGATTTCAAGAGACCCAGTACTTC	CASSLALAGGFQETQYF
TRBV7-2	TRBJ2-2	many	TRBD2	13	TGTGCCAGCAGCGGGACTAGAACCGGGGAGCTGTTTTTT	CASSGTRTGELFF
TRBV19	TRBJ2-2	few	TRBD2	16	TGTGCCAGTAGTATCCCCGGGAGGTTCGCCACCGGGGAGCTGTTTTTT	CASSIPGRFATGELFF
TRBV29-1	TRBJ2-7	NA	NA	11	TGCAGCGTGAAGACCACCTACGAGCAGTACTTC	CSVKTTYEQYF
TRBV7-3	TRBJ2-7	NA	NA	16	TGTGCCAGCAGCCCTACCATAGCCGCGGGACCCCACGAGCAGTACTTC	CASSPTIAAGPHEQYF
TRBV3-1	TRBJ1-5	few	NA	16	TGTGCCAGCAGCCAAGCTGGACCTTATAGCAATCAGCCCCAGCATTTT	CASSQAGPYSNQPQHF
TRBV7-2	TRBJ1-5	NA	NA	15	TGTGCCAGCAGCTTAGTCGAGGGGGACAATCAGCCCCAGCATTTT	CASSLVEGDNQPQHF
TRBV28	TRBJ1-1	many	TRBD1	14	TGTGCCAGCAGCCCTCCCCCGACAGGGGGAGAAGCTTTCTTT	CASSPPPTGGEAFF
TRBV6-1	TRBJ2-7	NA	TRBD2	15	TGTGCCAGCAGTGAAGAAAGACTAGCGGGCGCACACGAGTACTTC	CASSEERLAGAHEYF
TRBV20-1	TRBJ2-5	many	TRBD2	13	TGCAGTATCAGCGGGAGGGCACAAGAGACCCAGTACTTC	CSISGRAQETQYF
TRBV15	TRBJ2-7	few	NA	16	TGTGCCACCAGCAGAGAAGTGCTCGCGCGGGGCTACGAGCAGTACTTC	CATSREVLARGYEQYF
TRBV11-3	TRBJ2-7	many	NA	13	TGTGCCAGCAGCTTGGGTCCTTCGGGGGAGCAGTACTTC	CASSLGPSGEQYF
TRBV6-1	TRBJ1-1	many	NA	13	TGTGCCAGCAGCAGACGGATGAACACTGAAGCTTTCTTT	CASSRRMNTEAFF
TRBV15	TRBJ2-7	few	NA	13	TGTGCCACCAGCAGAGATCTGAGCTCCGAGCAGTACTTC	CATSRDLSSEQYF
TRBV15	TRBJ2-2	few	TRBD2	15	TGTGCCACCAGCAGACTAGCGGGAATGACCGGGGAGCTGTTTTTT	CATSRLAGMTGELFF
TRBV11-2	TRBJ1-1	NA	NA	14	TGTGCCAGCAGTCAGGGATTCGGGAGCACTGAAGCTTTCTTT	CASSQGFGSTEAFF
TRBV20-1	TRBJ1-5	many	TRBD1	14	TGCAGTGCTCGACAGGGGGGTAACAATCAGCCCCAGCATTTT	CSARQGGNNQPQHF
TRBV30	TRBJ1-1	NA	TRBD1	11	TGTGCCTGGACTATGGGACAGCCCAGAGGCTTT	CAWTMGQPRGF
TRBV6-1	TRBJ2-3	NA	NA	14	TGTGCCAGCAGTGAAGCTCACAGCACAGATACGCAGTATTTT	CASSEAHSTDTQYF
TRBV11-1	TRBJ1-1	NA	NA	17	TGTGCCAGCAGCTACCCCTCGGACCGGGACCCGAGGACTGAAGCTTTCTTT	CASSYPSDRDPRTEAFF
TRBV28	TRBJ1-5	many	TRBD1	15	TGTGCCAGCAGTATAACAGGGGGCGTCGATCAGCCCCAGCATTTT	CASSITGGVDQPQHF
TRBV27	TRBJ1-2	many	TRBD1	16	TGTGCCAGCAGTCTGACCGGGACAGGGGGCGCAAGGGGCTACACCTTC	CASSLTGTGGARGYTF
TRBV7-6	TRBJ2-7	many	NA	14	TGTGCCAGCAGCTTAGCATCAGTGGGGCGCGAGCAGTACTTC	CASSLASVGREQYF
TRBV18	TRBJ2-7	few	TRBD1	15	TGTGCCAGCTCACGGGGGACAGTCGGATCCTACGAGCAGTACTTC	CASSRGTVGSYEQYF
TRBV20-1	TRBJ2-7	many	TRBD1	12	TGCAGTGCTGGGACAGCCGCCTACGAGCAGTACTTC	CSAGTAAYEQYF
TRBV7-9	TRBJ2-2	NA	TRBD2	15	TGTGCCAGCAGCTCAGCGGGAGGAAAAGCCGGGGAGCTGTTTTTT	CASSSAGGKAGELFF
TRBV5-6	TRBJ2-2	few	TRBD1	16	TGTGCCAGCAGCCCCATGGGGGACAGGGGGACCGGGGAGCTGTTTTTT	CASSPMGDRGTGELFF
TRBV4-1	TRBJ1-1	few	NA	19	TGCGCCAGCAGCCAAGAGCCCTCGACAGTTCAGGGGTACACTTCTGAAGCTTTCTTT	CASSQEPSTVQGYTSEAFF
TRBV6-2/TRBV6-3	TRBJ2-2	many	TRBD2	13	TGTGCCAGCACCACGGGAGGTTCCGGGGAGCTGTTTTTT	CASTTGGSGELFF
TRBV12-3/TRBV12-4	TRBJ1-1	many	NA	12	TGTGCCAGCAGTGGCTGGGGCACTGAAGCTTTCTTT	CASSGWGTEAFF
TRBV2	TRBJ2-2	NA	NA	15	TGTGCCAGCAGCAGAGAAAGACTACCCACCGGGGAGCTGTTTTTT	CASSRERLPTGELFF
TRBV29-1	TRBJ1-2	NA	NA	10	TGCAGCGTTGAGTGGGATGGCTACACCTTC	CSVEWDGYTF
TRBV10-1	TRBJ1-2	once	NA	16	TGCGCCAGCAGTGAGCTGAGGGGTAGTAAAGCGTATGGCTACACCTTC	CASSELRGSKAYGYTF